Following are 3 T cell receptor beta chains from one sample sequenced in a study of blood T cell repertoires in COVID-19. Assay used: immunoSEQ multiplex PCR; TCRdb lists only in-frame clones, some missing. The repertoire consists of 88,000 or so clones, with 80% to 90% occurring once and the leading ten covering 0.9% to 1.5%. The sample consisted of PBMCs or T cells enriched from blood (not recorded which). Every receptor here comes from a woman in her fifties or sixties with acute COVID-19.

The rearrangement joins TRBV9 to TRBJ1-2, with D unclear. Germline CDR1 reads SGDLS; CDR2 reads YYNGEE. Between the trimmed V and J ends, which lost 0 bases and 2 bases, there was a span of 11 bases. The CDR3 sequence is 15 residues long. Here the CDR3 DNA reads TGTGCCAGCAGCGTAGGATTACAGCTCAACTATGGCTACACCTTC. Translated: CASSVGLQLNYGYTF. The full variable domain, its missing parts supplied by reference TRBV9 and TRBJ1-2, is DSGVTQTPKHLITATGQRVTLRCSPRSGDLSVYWYQQSLDQGLQFLIQYYNGEERAKGNILERFSAQQFPDLHSELNLSSLELGDSALYFCASSVGLQLNYGYTFGSGTRLTVV.

The genes are TRBV6-1 and TRBJ2-3; 8 bases map to TRBD2. Germline CDR1 MNHNS, CDR2 SASEGT. The CDR3 runs to 14 residues. V shed 3 bases and J 7 bases; nucleotides not matched to a gene: 6. CDR3 bases: TGTGCCAGCAGTGATAGCGGGATCGTGAATACGCAGTATTTT. Its translation is CASSDSGIVNTQYF.

The chain combines TRBV15 with TRBJ2-1; 9 bases match TRBD2. With 8 bases clipped from V and 3 bases from J, the junction kept 20 bases outside the gene matches. Germline loops: CDR1 LNHNV, CDR2 YYDKDF (reference sequence). The length of the CDR3 is 19 residues. In DNA form, the CDR3 reads TGTGCCACCGGTGGAGTAAGGACCGGGAGCGGGAGGCTCTACAATGAGCAGTTCTTC. This translates into CATGGVRTGSGRLYNEQFF.